One sample yielded the 3 T cell receptor beta chains listed below, sequenced in a study of T-cell reconstitution after alpha-beta-depleted transplantation in children. The TCRbeta library incorporated unique molecular identifiers. One entry per CDR3 protein, called by TCRdb with MiXCR from the PCR reads. The table records about 870,000 distinct CDR3 sequences, 15% to 20% of them present only once. Source: PBMCs, mostly from graft donor cells, taken 360 days after TCRalphabeta/CD19-depleted stem cell transplant. The origin of the receptors is a male patient aged 10-17 years who had a stem cell transplant for acute lymphoblastic leukemia, so the T cells may come from the graft donor.

The chain joins TRBV2 to TRBJ2-3, with TRBD2 matching over 8 bases. The CDR3 totals 18 residues. V dropped 10 bases and J dropped 3; count of bases not matched to a gene: 21. Per the germline V gene, CDR1 is SNHLY and CDR2 is FYNNEI. CDR3 protein: CATPGRQGIAGPTDTQYF. The CDR3 bases are TGTGCCACCCCAGGACGGCAGGGGATAGCGGGACCTACAGATACGCAGTATTTT.

The chain has TRBV12-3 or TRBV12-4 and TRBJ1-5; perhaps TRBD1 as D (5 bases). Trimming removed 5 bases from V and 5 bases from J, with 13 bases in between. The length of the CDR3 is 14 residues. The CDR3 is CASSPLRVYQPQHF. The CDR3 bases are TGTGCCAGCAGTCCTCTCAGGGTCTATCAGCCCCAGCATTTT.

The chain links TRBV18 to TRBJ2-5, with 10 positions matching TRBD1. The CDR3 is 16 residues long. Trimming removed 3 bases from V and 3 bases from J; junction bases left unmatched: 7. Germline V gives CDR1 KGHSH, CDR2 LQKENI. The DNA of the CDR3 is TGTGCCAGCTCACCTTCACCCGGGACAGGGGAAGAGACCCAGTACTTC. This gives the protein CASSPSPGTGEETQYF. The variable domain in full, with the rest retrieved from reference TRBV18 and TRBJ2-5, is NAGVMQNPRHLVRRRGQEARLRCSPMKGHSHVYWYRQLPEEGLKFMVYLQKENIIDESGMPKERFSAEFPKEGPSILRIQQVVRGDSAAYFCASSPSPGTGEETQYFGPGTRLLVL.